This T cell receptor (beta chain) was obtained from a study of blood T cell repertoires in COVID-19. Turning to the study itself: Samples taken during acute and convalescent COVID-19 were collected in the United States, Italy and Spain. PBMCs, B-cell-depleted T cells, or T cells were the source of the cDNA or gDNA that made up the material.

Seattle participants joined during active infection and were tracked over time. In the original processing: Reference gene primer amplification in the assay estimated nucleated cell counts. Libraries were prepared by immunoSEQ multiplex PCR; TCRdb keeps only in-frame clonotypes and omits some of them. That table furnishes V, J and clone size, whereas the DNA furnished D and trimming. The data show 430,000 or so clones, over 85% seen once. Germline values: CDR1 KGHDR, CDR2 SFDVKD. This CDR3 comprises 16 residues. Trimming pared 6 bases from V and 1 base from J, leaving 17 bases between. The sequence was obtained from a man younger than 35 with COVID-19, enrolled during active disease. The sample comprised peripheral blood. The genes are TRBV24-1 and TRBJ2-5; the D gene is possibly TRBD2 (6 bases). CDR3 residues: CATSTRDGTLQETQYF. CDR3 DNA sequence: TGTGCCACCAGTACACGGGACGGGACTCTCCAAGAGACCCAGTACTTC.